These T cell receptor beta chains were read from a single sample in a study of T cell responses to AZD1222 COVID-19 vaccine. The protocol was immunoSEQ multiplex PCR, while the TCRdb copy is restricted to in-frame clones and leaves out a portion. Among around 120,000 clones listed, over 80% were seen once. The specimen was peripheral blood, collected on day 0 of AZD1222 vaccination. Receptors originate from an adult in good health. Both conserved end residues are part of each CDR3. D genes are given only for firm matches. Expanded clones are given a class, and other clones once, few, many or no size at all.

V gene,D gene,J gene,clone size,CDR3 DNA,CDR3 protein
TRBV27,NA,TRBJ1-6,once,TGTGCCAGCAGTTTGGTCGTGGGGTCCTATAATTCACCCCTCCACTTT,CASSLVVGSYNSPLHF
TRBV5-4,TRBD2,TRBJ2-7,NA,TGTGCCAGCAGCTCAACTAGCGGGAGATTGGACGAGCAGTACTTC,CASSSTSGRLDEQYF
TRBV6-5,NA,TRBJ1-1,NA,TGTGCCAGCAAATTAGACGGGGGCGCTTGGACTGAAGCTTTCTTT,CASKLDGGAWTEAFF
TRBV3-1/TRBV3-2,NA,TRBJ1-1,NA,TGTGCCAGCAGCCAAAGGTCGGTTGTCAGTGAAGCTTTCTTT,CASSQRSVVSEAFF
TRBV3-1/TRBV3-2,NA,TRBJ2-1,NA,TGTGCCAGCAGCCAAGGGTTCGCAGGGGCATCGGAGCAGTTCTTC,CASSQGFAGASEQFF
TRBV27,NA,TRBJ1-5,NA,TGTGCCAGCAGTTTAGCCAATCAGCCCCAGCATTTT,CASSLANQPQHF
TRBV2,TRBD2,TRBJ2-1,NA,TGTGCCAGCAGTTTAGCGGGAGTGTCTTCTGGCGAGCAGTTCTTC,CASSLAGVSSGEQFF
TRBV28,TRBD2,TRBJ2-1,NA,TGTGCCAGCAGCACTCAGATTACTAGCGGGAGGGCCTTATCCGGTGAGCAGTTCTTC,CASSTQITSGRALSGEQFF
TRBV20-1,NA,TRBJ1-2,NA,TGCAGTGCTAGTCTGGGTGGCTACACCTTC,CSASLGGYTF
TRBV7-8,NA,TRBJ2-1,NA,TGTGCCAGCAGCTCCCCCGAGTTGTGGTACAATGAGCAGTTCTTC,CASSSPELWYNEQFF
TRBV19,TRBD1,TRBJ1-6,NA,TGTGCCAGTAGCAGGGCCTTGACAGGGGAGAGGTCACCCCTCCACTTT,CASSRALTGERSPLHF
TRBV5-6,NA,TRBJ1-2,NA,TGTGCCAGCAGCTTGGGGCAGGGTCCCTATGGCTACACCTTC,CASSLGQGPYGYTF
TRBV2,NA,TRBJ2-1,NA,TGTGCCAGCAGGGGCAGGACGATGAGCTCCTACAATGAGCAGTTCTTC,CASRGRTMSSYNEQFF
TRBV6-5,NA,TRBJ1-6,once,TGTGCCAGCAGGCAGGATTCACCCCTCCACTTT,CASRQDSPLHF
TRBV9,NA,TRBJ1-1,once,TGTGCCAGCAGCTCTGGGGGCCGCCTGAACACTGAAGCTTTCTTT,CASSSGGRLNTEAFF
TRBV6-5,TRBD2,TRBJ2-3,NA,TGTGCCAGCAGCCTAGCGGGAGCTAGCACAGATACGCAGTATTTT,CASSLAGASTDTQYF
TRBV4-1,NA,TRBJ2-3,once,TGCGCCAGCAGCCAAAGTCTGCCTAGCGTAAGCACAGATACGCAGTATTTT,CASSQSLPSVSTDTQYF
TRBV28,NA,TRBJ2-7,NA,TGTGCCAGCAGTCCCCCCCCTAAGATCTACGAGCAGTACTTC,CASSPPPKIYEQYF
TRBV5-1,NA,TRBJ2-2,NA,TGCGCCAGCAGAAACACCGGGGAGCTGTTTTTT,CASRNTGELFF
TRBV6-5,TRBD1,TRBJ1-3,NA,TGTGCCAGCAGAGATACAGGGGTCGGAAACACCATATATTTT,CASRDTGVGNTIYF
TRBV7-9,NA,TRBJ2-5,NA,TGTGCCAGCAGCCACGGAGGCCTACAAGAGACCCAGTACTTC,CASSHGGLQETQYF
TRBV24-1,NA,TRBJ1-1,NA,TGTGCCACCAGTGTTACGGAAAACACTGAAGCTTTCTTT,CATSVTENTEAFF
TRBV5-8,NA,TRBJ1-3,NA,TGTGCCAGCAGCTTGGGAGAGGCAGCCGGGAGAAATTTT,CASSLGEAAGRNF
TRBV7-2,NA,TRBJ2-5,NA,TGTGCCAGCAGCTTGTCCTTTGGCCCACAAGAGACCCAGTACTTC,CASSLSFGPQETQYF
TRBV9,NA,TRBJ1-1,NA,TGTGCCAGCAGCGTAGTTAAGGGTTACACTGAAGCTTTCTTT,CASSVVKGYTEAFF
TRBV9,NA,TRBJ2-3,NA,TGTGCCAGCAGAACAGGATTTGGCACAGATACGCAGTATTTT,CASRTGFGTDTQYF
TRBV27,NA,TRBJ1-4,NA,TGTGCCAGCAGTTTATACTCAACTAATGAAAAACTGTTTTTT,CASSLYSTNEKLFF
TRBV6-6,NA,TRBJ1-2,NA,TGTGCCAGCAGTTACTCGGTGGGTGGGGGAAGCTACACCTTC,CASSYSVGGGSYTF
TRBV6-5,TRBD1,TRBJ1-2,NA,TGTGCCAGCAGTTACTCCCAGGGGGCGAGTGGCTACACCTTC,CASSYSQGASGYTF
TRBV9,NA,TRBJ1-1,once,TGTGCCAGCAGCGTAGAGCGCATGGGGGGAAGTACTGAAGCTTTCTTT,CASSVERMGGSTEAFF
TRBV6-2/TRBV6-3,TRBD2,TRBJ2-1,NA,TGTGCCAGCAGTTACTATCCTGAGTATAGCGGGAGCTCCTACAATGAGCAGTTCTTC,CASSYYPEYSGSSYNEQFF
TRBV3-1/TRBV3-2,TRBD2,TRBJ2-7,NA,TGTGCCAGCAGCCTTAGGACTAGCGGGGGTAACTCCTACGAGCAGTACTTC,CASSLRTSGGNSYEQYF
TRBV15,NA,TRBJ1-3,NA,TGTGCCACCAGCAGAGATGACCGGACGGTGCTCTCTGGAAACACCATATATTTT,CATSRDDRTVLSGNTIYF
TRBV6-2/TRBV6-3,TRBD1,TRBJ1-1,NA,TGTGCCAGCAGTCTTCAGAGGACAGGGTTTACTGAAGCTTTCTTT,CASSLQRTGFTEAFF
TRBV10-2,NA,TRBJ1-4,NA,TGCGCCAGCAGTGAGTCAACTGCAAATGAAAAACTGTTTTTT,CASSESTANEKLFF
TRBV5-6,NA,TRBJ2-7,NA,TGTGCCAGCAGCTCAGGGGGGACTGCCTCCTACGAGCAGTACTTC,CASSSGGTASYEQYF
TRBV5-1,NA,TRBJ2-5,NA,TGCGCCAGCAGCCCCCAGGAGACACAAGAGACCCAGTACTTC,CASSPQETQETQYF
TRBV19,NA,TRBJ2-7,NA,TGTGCCAGTAGTATCCAGCCCGAGGACGAGCAGTACTTC,CASSIQPEDEQYF
TRBV5-1,TRBD1,TRBJ1-6,NA,TGCGCCAGCAGCTCAACGACAGGGAGCTCCTATAATTCACCCCTCCACTTT,CASSSTTGSSYNSPLHF
TRBV29-1,NA,TRBJ1-1,NA,TGCAGCGTTGGTATGAGGATGAACACTGAAGCTTTCTTT,CSVGMRMNTEAFF
TRBV19,TRBD2,TRBJ2-1,once,TGTGCCAGTAGGCTAGGGACTAGCTCCTACAATGAGCAGTTCTTC,CASRLGTSSYNEQFF
TRBV13,NA,TRBJ1-1,NA,TGTGCCAGCAGCTTTAGCGGGGGGAACACTGAAGCTTTCTTT,CASSFSGGNTEAFF